The present entry profiles one TCR beta chain with its context. Other DNA sequences of this sample code for an identical CDR3. The data were obtained in a study of blood T cell repertoires in COVID-19. Measured with immunoSEQ multiplex PCR; TCRdb has only the in-frame clones, and not every one. Of a few hundred thousand clones listed, about 90% are singletons. The CDR3 runs to 15 residues. Germline lookup yields CDR1 SGDLS and CDR2 YYNGEE. The junction had 3 bases not matched to a gene; V was cut back by 3 bases and J by 4 bases. V gene TRBV9 combines with J gene TRBJ1-3, with 11 nucleotides matching TRBD1. Sequences were obtained from PBMCs or T cells enriched from blood (not recorded which). This TCR was recovered from a human donor in a cohort exposed to, infected with or recovered from COVID-19 (not recorded which). The donor label of this sample is uncertain. The DNA of the CDR3 is TGTGCCAGCAGCGCCGGACAGGGGGCGGGAAACACCATATATTTT. It yields the protein CASSAGQGAGNTIYF.